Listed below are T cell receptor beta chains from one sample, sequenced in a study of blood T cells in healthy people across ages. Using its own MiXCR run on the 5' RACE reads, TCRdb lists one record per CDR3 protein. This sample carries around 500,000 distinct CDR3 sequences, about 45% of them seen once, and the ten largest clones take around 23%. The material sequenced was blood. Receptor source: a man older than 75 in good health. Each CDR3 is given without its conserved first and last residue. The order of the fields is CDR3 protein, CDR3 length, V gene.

CDR3: SAEDRLQETQY; length: 11; V: TRBV20-1
CDR3: ASSLWRGRGGYT; length: 12; V: TRBV27
CDR3: ASSAPGQGGHEQF; length: 13; V: TRBV7-3
CDR3: ASSQDWAGLYGYT; length: 13; V: TRBV4-1
CDR3: ASSYRSGRGREKLF; length: 14; V: TRBV6-6
CDR3: ASSQTGASYEQY; length: 12; V: TRBV4-2
CDR3: ASSPTGTGNTEAF; length: 13; V: TRBV2
CDR3: ASITTGGEQY; length: 10; V: TRBV7-2
CDR3: ASSVSPGDTGELF; length: 13; V: TRBV9
CDR3: ASSVDIVLT; length: 9; V: TRBV2
CDR3: ASRTPRVYNEQY; length: 12; V: TRBV28
CDR3: SARDPFRGSKGNTEAF; length: 16; V: TRBV20-1
CDR3: SVSRRVGGDEQY; length: 12; V: TRBV29-1
CDR3: ATSDSRGVDYGYT; length: 13; V: TRBV24-1
CDR3: ASSLDGHTDTQY; length: 12; V: TRBV5-1
CDR3: ASSSLTGPTYEQY; length: 13; V: TRBV5-1
CDR3: ASSLLRDTGELF; length: 12; V: TRBV12-3/TRBV12-4
CDR3: ASSWGGTGFDEQY; length: 13; V: TRBV5-1
CDR3: ASSQGGTGRYGYT; length: 13; V: TRBV3-1
CDR3: ASSLSEGAFGEQF; length: 13; V: TRBV7-9
CDR3: ASSQESRATGELF; length: 13; V: TRBV4-3
CDR3: SAPPADRGPYNEQF; length: 14; V: TRBV20-1
CDR3: ASSLRLASGGYEQY; length: 14; V: TRBV7-2
CDR3: ASSVSGGSSYEQY; length: 13; V: TRBV6-1
CDR3: ASSRQGPNQPQH; length: 12; V: TRBV27
CDR3: ASSLGGRAFDEQF; length: 13; V: TRBV7-2